This TCR beta chain was observed in a study of T cell repertoires in cytomegalovirus infection. TCRdb itself ran the reads through MiXCR, one entry per CDR3 protein. The sample lists about 360,000 distinct CDR3 sequences, about a sixth seen once, with 7.5% to 9% in the top ten. In germline, CDR1 is LGHNT, CDR2 FRNRAP. V gave up 5 bases and J gave up 7 bases, with 14 bases separating them. The length of the CDR3 is 13 residues. This clonotype came up a few times. Sequencing was carried out using PBMCs. The TCR was taken from a human donor in good health (CMV status not recorded). Some clones in this sample may be carry-over from other donors' samples. The chain recombines TRBV12-5 with TRBJ2-5, with D perhaps matching TRBD1 (6 bases). The chain's CDR3 is CASGAGDVGTQYF. Here the CDR3 DNA reads TGTGCTAGTGGTGCAGGGGATGTTGGGACCCAGTACTTC.